These T cell receptor beta chains were read from a single sample in a study of CD8 T cells in ankylosing spondylitis. Each CDR3 protein is one row after TCRdb ran MiXCR on the 5' RACE reads. The sample lists 180,000 or so distinct CDR3 sequences, roughly 10% occurring once. Sequencing used blood, either unsorted or a sorted T cell fraction (not recorded which). These receptors all stem from a male donor with ankylosing spondylitis or in good health (not recorded which). Both conserved end residues are part of each CDR3. The D gene is left open where the match is weak. Some rows have no size entry. The others give once, few or many, or a class for an expanded clone.

many	TRBJ1-5	.	TRBV20-1	TGCAGTGCTATTGAGGGAGACGATCAGCCCCAGCATTTT	CSAIEGDDQPQHF
many	TRBJ1-2	TRBD1	TRBV12-3/TRBV12-4	TGTGCCAGCAGGAGACAGGGGGCCGGTGGCTACACCTTC	CASRRQGAGGYTF
many	TRBJ2-7	.	TRBV7-6	TGTGCCAGCAGCTTAGATCCGGGACGCTCCTACGAGCAGTACTTC	CASSLDPGRSYEQYF
.	TRBJ2-7	TRBD1	TRBV20-1	TGCAGTGCTATAATTACAGGGGGCTCCTACGAGCAGTACTTC	CSAIITGGSYEQYF
many	TRBJ2-5	TRBD1	TRBV5-1	TGCGCCAGCAGAGAATCCGGGACAGGGTTGGAGACCCAGTACTTC	CASRESGTGLETQYF
many	TRBJ1-2	.	TRBV5-6	TGTGCCAGCAACCTTGAGGGGGGTTCCAACTATGGCTACACCTTC	CASNLEGGSNYGYTF
many	TRBJ2-5	TRBD1	TRBV29-1	TGCAGCGTTGAAGATCTACAGGGGGCGAATCGAGAGACCCAGTACTTC	CSVEDLQGANRETQYF
many	TRBJ1-3	.	TRBV18	TGTGCCAGCCGGACCGGCGGTGAAAACACCATATATTTT	CASRTGGENTIYF
many	TRBJ2-2	.	TRBV5-1	TGCGCCAGCAAAGGGGCGGGCACCGGGGAGCTGTTTTTT	CASKGAGTGELFF
many	TRBJ2-3	.	TRBV4-1	TGCGCCAGCAGCCCCCTCAGGGGGGCGGGAGTTAAAGATACGCAGTATTTT	CASSPLRGAGVKDTQYF
many	TRBJ2-7	.	TRBV5-1	TGCGCCAGCAGCTTGGCCGTTAACGGATACTACGAGCAGTACTTC	CASSLAVNGYYEQYF
.	TRBJ2-7	.	TRBV7-2	TGTGCCAGCAGCTTAGCGCCCAGAGACGAGCAGTACTTC	CASSLAPRDEQYF
.	TRBJ2-7	.	TRBV2	TGTGCCAGCAGTGTAGGGATCGAGCAGTACTTC	CASSVGIEQYF
many	TRBJ2-2	.	TRBV5-5	TGTGCCAGCAGCGGGTCGGGACTCACGGCCAACACCGGGGAGCTGTTTTTT	CASSGSGLTANTGELFF
.	TRBJ2-1	TRBD2	TRBV5-1	TGCGCCAGCAGCTTGCCAGCGGGGGGGAGGGAGCAGTTCTTC	CASSLPAGGREQFF
many	TRBJ2-3	TRBD2	TRBV6-1	TGTGCCAGCAGTCCGGGACTAGGGAGCACAGATACGCAGTATTTT	CASSPGLGSTDTQYF
many	TRBJ2-5	.	TRBV12-3/TRBV12-4	TGTGCCAGCAGTCTCTCCAGGGTGGAAGGGACCCAGTACTTC	CASSLSRVEGTQYF
.	TRBJ2-1	.	TRBV9	TGTGCCAGCAGCGTAGACCACAGGGCAGGTATAAATGAGCAGTTCTTC	CASSVDHRAGINEQFF
.	TRBJ2-6	.	TRBV5-1	TGCGCCAGCAGCTTGGCTTCAGGGGCAGGGGCCAACGTCCTGACTTTC	CASSLASGAGANVLTF
many	TRBJ2-3	.	TRBV12-3/TRBV12-4	TGTGCCAGCACCCGGGTATCGGCGGCCCAGGGAGATACGCAGTATTTT	CASTRVSAAQGDTQYF
.	TRBJ1-2	TRBD1	TRBV7-2	TGTGCCAGCAGCTTAGCGCTAGGACAGGATAATGGCTACACCTTC	CASSLALGQDNGYTF
few	TRBJ2-7	TRBD2	TRBV3-1	TGTGCCAGCAGCTTGGTGGGAGGGGACGAGCAGTACTTC	CASSLVGGDEQYF
many	TRBJ2-1	.	TRBV5-1	TGCGCCAGCAGCCGTCCCACCTCCTACAATGAGCAGTTCTTC	CASSRPTSYNEQFF
many	TRBJ1-1	.	TRBV10-3	TGTGCCATCAGAGGGATCATGAACACTGAAGCTTTCTTT	CAIRGIMNTEAFF
many	TRBJ2-5	.	TRBV5-6	TGTGCCAGCAGCTTGGGACGGGAGACCCAGTACTTC	CASSLGRETQYF
many	TRBJ2-2	.	TRBV9	TGTGCCAGCAGCCTTGGGGGGCCCGGGGAGCTGTTTTTT	CASSLGGPGELFF
many	TRBJ1-2	TRBD1	TRBV5-1	TGCGCCAGCAGCTTGGGTGACAGGGTTTATGGCTACACCTTC	CASSLGDRVYGYTF
few	TRBJ2-7	TRBD1	TRBV11-2	TGTGCCAGCAGCTACGGACAGGGCCGGTTGCAGTACTTC	CASSYGQGRLQYF
many	TRBJ1-6	.	TRBV6-2/TRBV6-3	TGTGCCAGCAGTTACGAGTTTCCAGGGCAGACTCTAAGCTCCTATAATTCACCCCTCCACTTT	CASSYEFPGQTLSSYNSPLHF
many	TRBJ2-1	TRBD2	TRBV3-1	TGTGCCAGCAGCTCCGGGACTAGAGGGTACAATGAGCAGTTCTTC	CASSSGTRGYNEQFF
once	TRBJ1-1	.	TRBV10-2	TGCGCCAGCAGGAACCTGGGAGGGAACACTGAAGCTTTCTTT	CASRNLGGNTEAFF
many	TRBJ2-1	.	TRBV29-1	TGCAGCGTTGAAGACCCATTGGGGGCCGCCTACAATGAGCAGTTCTTC	CSVEDPLGAAYNEQFF
many	TRBJ2-7	TRBD1	TRBV10-3	TGTGCCATTCGTTTCGGGTCAGGGGGCGACGAGCAGTACTTC	CAIRFGSGGDEQYF
.	TRBJ2-5	TRBD2	TRBV7-6	TGTGCCAGCAGCACGCTTTTCGGACTAGCGGGGTCGCAGACCCAGTACTTC	CASSTLFGLAGSQTQYF
many	TRBJ2-2	TRBD1	TRBV29-1	TGCAGCGTTGCCTCTCCGACAGGGGGCATCGGGGAGCTGTTTTTT	CSVASPTGGIGELFF
few	TRBJ2-5	TRBD1	TRBV23-1	TGCGCCAGCACCCATAACTTGGACAGGGAAGAGACCCAGTACTTC	CASTHNLDREETQYF
many	TRBJ2-3	.	TRBV29-1	TGCAGCGTTAGGTCGGGAAGTACGCAGTATTTT	CSVRSGSTQYF
many	TRBJ1-1	.	TRBV29-1	TGCAGCGTCACTGGGGGGGTCGGAGCTTTCTTT	CSVTGGVGAFF
many	TRBJ2-2	TRBD1	TRBV5-1	TGCGCCAGCAGCTCCCGACAGGGGGCGAACACCGGGGAGCTGTTTTTT	CASSSRQGANTGELFF
many	TRBJ1-1	.	TRBV12-3/TRBV12-4	TGTGCCAGCGTATCGGAGGACGGTTTTCAGACTGAAGCTTTCTTT	CASVSEDGFQTEAFF
.	TRBJ1-6	TRBD1	TRBV5-1	TGCGCCAGCAGCCTAGCCGGGACAGGGAATACACCCCTCCACTTT	CASSLAGTGNTPLHF
.	TRBJ1-5	.	TRBV6-2/TRBV6-3	TGTGCCAGCAGTTACTCGAGTGGGCAGCCCCAGCATTTT	CASSYSSGQPQHF
many	TRBJ2-1	TRBD2	TRBV3-1	TGTGCCAGCAGTTCCTCTAGCGGGGGGCCCCTGGTGTCACGGCAGTTCTTC	CASSSSSGGPLVSRQFF
many	TRBJ2-5	TRBD1	TRBV10-3	TGTGCCATCAGTGAAGACAGGGGGACCCAGTACTTC	CAISEDRGTQYF
.	TRBJ1-2	.	TRBV5-1	TGCGCCAGCAGCTTGGTTAGCGGGCTCAACTATGGCTACACCTTC	CASSLVSGLNYGYTF
many	TRBJ2-5	.	TRBV29-1	TGCAGCGTTGGGGCAGCCCAAGAGACCCAGTACTTC	CSVGAAQETQYF
many	TRBJ2-3	TRBD2	TRBV20-1	TGCAGTGCTAGACCCCGAGGGCTAGCGGGCACAGATACGCAGTATTTT	CSARPRGLAGTDTQYF
few	TRBJ2-7	TRBD1	TRBV20-1	TGCAGTGCTCCGGGGACAGGCAGGGGCACCTACGAGCAGTACTTC	CSAPGTGRGTYEQYF
.	TRBJ2-5	.	TRBV13	TGTGCCAGCAGCGCGGACAGACAAGAGACCCAGTACTTC	CASSADRQETQYF
few	TRBJ2-4	TRBD1	TRBV3-1	TGTGCCAGCAGCCCGCGGACAGGGGGCTGGGGCAAAAACATTCAGTACTTC	CASSPRTGGWGKNIQYF
many	TRBJ2-2	.	TRBV9	TGTGCCAGCAGCGTAACCCGGGCCGGGGAGCTGTTTTTT	CASSVTRAGELFF
many	TRBJ1-5	.	TRBV20-1	TGCAGTGCTTTCGAGAGGGGTTTTAGCAATCAGCCCCAGCATTTT	CSAFERGFSNQPQHF
.	TRBJ1-1	.	TRBV27	TGTGCCAGCAGAGCCCAGGGGAGTTTCACTGAAGCTTTCTTT	CASRAQGSFTEAFF